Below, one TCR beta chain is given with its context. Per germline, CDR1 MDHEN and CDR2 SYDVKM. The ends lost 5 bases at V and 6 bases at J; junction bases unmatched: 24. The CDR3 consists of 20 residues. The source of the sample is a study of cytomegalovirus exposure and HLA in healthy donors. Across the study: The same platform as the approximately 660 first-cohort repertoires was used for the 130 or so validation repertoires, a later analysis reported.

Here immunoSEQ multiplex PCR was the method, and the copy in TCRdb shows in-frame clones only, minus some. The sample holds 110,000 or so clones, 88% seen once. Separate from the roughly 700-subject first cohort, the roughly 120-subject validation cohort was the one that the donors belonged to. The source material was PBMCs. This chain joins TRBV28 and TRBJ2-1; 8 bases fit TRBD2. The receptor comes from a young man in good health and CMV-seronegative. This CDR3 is CASSITGTSELMLKPNEQFF. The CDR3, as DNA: TGTGCCAGCAGTATAACCGGGACTAGTGAGCTCATGTTAAAACCCAATGAGCAGTTCTTC.